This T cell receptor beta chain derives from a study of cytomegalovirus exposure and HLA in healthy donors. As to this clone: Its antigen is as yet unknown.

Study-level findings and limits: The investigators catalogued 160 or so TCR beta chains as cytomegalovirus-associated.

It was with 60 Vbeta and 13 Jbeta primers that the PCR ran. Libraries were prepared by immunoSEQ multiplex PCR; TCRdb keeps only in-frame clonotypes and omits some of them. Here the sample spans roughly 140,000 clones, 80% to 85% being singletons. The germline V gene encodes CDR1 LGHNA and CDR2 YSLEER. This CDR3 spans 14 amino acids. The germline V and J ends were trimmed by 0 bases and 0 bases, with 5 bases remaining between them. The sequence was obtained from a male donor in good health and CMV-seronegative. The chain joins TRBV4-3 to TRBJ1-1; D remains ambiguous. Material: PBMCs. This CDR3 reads CASSQDPLNTEAFF. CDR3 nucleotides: TGCGCCAGCAGCCAAGATCCCTTGAACACTGAAGCTTTCTTT.